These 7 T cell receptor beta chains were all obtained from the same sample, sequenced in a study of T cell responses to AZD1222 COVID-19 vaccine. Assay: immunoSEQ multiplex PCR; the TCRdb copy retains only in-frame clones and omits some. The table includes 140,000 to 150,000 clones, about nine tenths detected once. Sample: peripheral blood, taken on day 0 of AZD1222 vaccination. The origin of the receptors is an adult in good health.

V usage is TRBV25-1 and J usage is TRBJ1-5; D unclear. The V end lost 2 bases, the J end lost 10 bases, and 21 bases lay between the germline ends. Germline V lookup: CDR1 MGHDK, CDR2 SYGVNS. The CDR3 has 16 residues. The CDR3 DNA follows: TGTGCCAGCAGTGAAACGGGGAGGTTTGCGATCGGCCCCCAGCATTTT. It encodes CASSETGRFAIGPQHF.

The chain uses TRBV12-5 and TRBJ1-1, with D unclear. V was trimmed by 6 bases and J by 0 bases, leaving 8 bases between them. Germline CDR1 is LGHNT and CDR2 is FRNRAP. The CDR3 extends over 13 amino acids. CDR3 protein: CASGGGMNTEAFF. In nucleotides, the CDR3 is TGTGCTAGTGGGGGAGGGATGAACACTGAAGCTTTCTTT.

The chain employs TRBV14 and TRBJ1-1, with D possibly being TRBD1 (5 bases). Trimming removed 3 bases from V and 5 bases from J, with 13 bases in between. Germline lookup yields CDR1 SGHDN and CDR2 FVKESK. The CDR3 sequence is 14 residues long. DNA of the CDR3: TGTGCCAGCAGCCACATCCAGGGAGGGACTGAAGCTTTCTTT. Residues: CASSHIQGGTEAFF. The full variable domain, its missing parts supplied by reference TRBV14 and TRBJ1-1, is EAGVTQFPSHSVIEKGQTVTLRCDPISGHDNLYWYRRVMGKEIKFLLHFVKESKQDESGMPNNRFLAERTGGTYSTLKVQPAELEDSGVYFCASSHIQGGTEAFFGQGTRLTVV.

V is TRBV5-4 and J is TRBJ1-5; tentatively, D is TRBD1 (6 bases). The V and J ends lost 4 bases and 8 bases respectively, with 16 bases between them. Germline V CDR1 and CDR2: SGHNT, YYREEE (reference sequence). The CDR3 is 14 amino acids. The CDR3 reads CASSRGQPGEPQHF. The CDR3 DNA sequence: TGTGCCAGCAGCCGAGGACAGCCCGGGGAGCCCCAGCATTTT.

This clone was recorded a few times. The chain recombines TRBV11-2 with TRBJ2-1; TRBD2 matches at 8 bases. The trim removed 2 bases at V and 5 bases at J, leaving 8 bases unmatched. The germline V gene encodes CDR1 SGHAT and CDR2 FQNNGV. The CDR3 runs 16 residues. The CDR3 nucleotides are TGTGCCAGCAGCTTATTAAGCGGGAGACGGGACAATGAGCAGTTCTTC. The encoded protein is CASSLLSGRRDNEQFF. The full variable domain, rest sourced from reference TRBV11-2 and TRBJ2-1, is EAGVAQSPRYKIIEKRQSVAFWCNPISGHATLYWYQQILGQGPKLLIQFQNNGVVDDSQLPKDRFSAERLKGVDSTLKIQPAKLEDSAVYLCASSLLSGRRDNEQFFGPGTRLTVL.

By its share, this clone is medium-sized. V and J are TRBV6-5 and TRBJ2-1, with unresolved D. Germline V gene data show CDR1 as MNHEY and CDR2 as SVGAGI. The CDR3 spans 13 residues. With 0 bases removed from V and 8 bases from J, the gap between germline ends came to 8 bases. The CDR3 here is CASSYSGVDEQFF. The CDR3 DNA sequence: TGTGCCAGCAGTTACTCTGGGGTCGATGAGCAGTTCTTC.

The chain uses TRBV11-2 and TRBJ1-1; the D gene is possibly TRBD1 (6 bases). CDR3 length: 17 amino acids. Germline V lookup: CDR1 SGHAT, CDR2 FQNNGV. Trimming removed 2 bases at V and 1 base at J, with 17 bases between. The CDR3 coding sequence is TGTGCCAGCAGCTTAACCAGGGGAAGGGTTGGGAACACTGAAGCTTTCTTT. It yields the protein CASSLTRGRVGNTEAFF.